Included here is one T cell receptor (beta chain) sequence, with context. Time point specified: baseline, week 1 (first vaccination visit). The treatment here: pre-vaccination baseline after standard-of-care therapy. Germline V gives CDR1 SNHLY, CDR2 FYNNEI. The CDR3 consists of 12 residues. The germline V and J ends were trimmed by 5 bases and 9 bases, with 10 bases remaining between them. TCRdb keeps only in-frame clones here, not all; method: immunoSEQ multiplex PCR. The table has 75,000 to 100,000 clones, around 80% seen once; the top ten hold about 5.1%. This record belongs to a study of a mutant IDH1 vaccine in newly diagnosed glioma. Study-level background: Of the patients given treatment, approximately 62% were male and about 40% were female, and a mean age of around 38 years was recorded.

J is TRBJ1-4 and V is TRBV2; D is ambiguous. The sample here was PBMCs, taken from a glioma patient treated with radiotherapy, temozolomide or both. This TCR was recovered from a man between 40 and 49 years old with glioma. Some clones in this sample may be carry-over from other donors' samples. DNA of the CDR3: TGTGCCAGCAGTTTAGGGCCTCAAAAACTGTTTTTT. This encodes CASSLGPQKLFF.